The 30 T cell receptor beta chains given below trace back to one sample, sequenced in a study of blood T cell repertoires in COVID-19. The repertoire was sequenced with immunoSEQ multiplex PCR; TCRdb's copy has only in-frame clones and lacks some. The table has fewer than 35,000 clones, about 80% seen once. Sequencing was done on a sample of peripheral blood. These receptors all stem from a man between 65 and 85 years old with acute or convalescent COVID-19.

The V gene is TRBV19, the J gene TRBJ1-2; TRBD1 might be the D (6 bases). This CDR3 contains 15 residues. Trimming removed 7 bases at V and 7 bases at J, with 22 bases between. CDR1 and CDR2 (germline): LNHDA, SQIVND (reference sequence). CDR3 coding DNA: TGTGCCAGTAAAATTTTCGGACAGTTGAGGGGTGGCTACACCTTC. Translating it yields CASKIFGQLRGGYTF.

The V gene is TRBV3-1 (or the pseudogene TRBV3-2), the J gene TRBJ1-5; the match to TRBD1 covers 7 bases. Trimming at V came to 1 base and at J to 2 bases, leaving 2 bases not matched to a gene. CDR1 LGHDT and CDR2 YNNKEL come from the germline V gene (reference sequence). The CDR3 is 15 residues long. CDR3 in DNA: TGTGCCAGCAGCCAAGTTACAGGGGGCAATCAGCCCCAGCATTTT. Translating gives CASSQVTGGNQPQHF.

V and J are TRBV24-1 and TRBJ2-1; D perhaps matches TRBD1 (5 bases). V was pared by 2 bases and J by 9 bases, with 10 bases between. The V gene's germline CDR1 is KGHDR and CDR2 SFDVKD. This CDR3 region has 13 residues. This CDR3 is CATSDSVGLEQFF. The CDR3 DNA follows: TGTGCCACCAGTGATTCAGTGGGGCTTGAGCAGTTCTTC.

The V and J genes are TRBV6-5 and TRBJ2-4; a possible D gene is TRBD2 (6 bases). There are 14 residues in the CDR3. V lost 0 bases, J lost 8 bases, and 11 bases lay in between. Germline loops: CDR1 MNHEY, CDR2 SVGAGI. The CDR3 DNA reads as TGTGCCAGCAGTTACTCTCCTAGCGAAGACATTCAGTACTTC. It encodes CASSYSPSEDIQYF.

The chain links TRBV3-1 (or the pseudogene TRBV3-2) to TRBJ1-5; no clear D. V was shortened by 1 base and J by 7 bases, with 8 bases between the two germline ends. Germline V gives CDR1 LGHDT, CDR2 YNNKEL (reference sequence). CDR3 length equals 13 residues. Here the CDR3 DNA reads TGTGCCAGCAGCCAAGGTGTCGGGCAGCCCCAGCATTTT. Its translation: CASSQGVGQPQHF.

This clone was picked up many times. The V and J genes are TRBV19 and TRBJ2-1; D is perhaps TRBD2 (5 bases). V was shortened by 7 bases and J by 3 bases, with 13 bases between the two germline ends. Germline V gives CDR1 LNHDA, CDR2 SQIVND (reference sequence). This CDR3 has 14 residues. In nucleotides, the CDR3 is TGTGCCAGTACCCCGGGAAAACTCTACAATGAGCAGTTCTTC. It specifies CASTPGKLYNEQFF.

The V and J genes are TRBV4-1 and TRBJ2-7; TRBD2 might be the D (7 bases). The CDR3 spans 16 residues. Germline CDR1 MGHRA, CDR2 YSYEKL. The V gene lost 5 bases and the J gene lost 3 bases, with 20 bases spanning the gap. The CDR3, as DNA: TGCGCCAGCAGCGTCCTAGGGGGGGCGCAAGTCTACGAGCAGTACTTC. Its translation: CASSVLGGAQVYEQYF.

This chain links TRBV19 with TRBJ1-5; TRBD1 aligns across 7 bases. The CDR3 runs to 14 residues. V dropped 5 bases and J dropped 7; count of bases not matched to a gene: 8. Per germline, CDR1 LNHDA and CDR2 SQIVND (reference sequence). DNA of the CDR3: TGTGCCAGTAGTTCGACAGGGAGGTACCAGCCCCAGCATTTT. Its protein product is CASSSTGRYQPQHF.

The chain recombines TRBV27 with TRBJ2-2; no firm D call. Trimming left V 1 base short and J 5 bases short, with 2 bases between. The length of the CDR3 is 12 residues. Germline values: CDR1 MNHEY, CDR2 SMNVEV (reference sequence). The CDR3 reads CASSLLTGELFF. Written as DNA, the CDR3 is TGTGCCAGCAGTTTATTAACCGGGGAGCTGTTTTTT.

The CDR3, as DNA: TGTGCCAGCAGTGAAAGCGCGACCGGCCCTAACTATGGCTACACCTTC. Protein product: CASSESATGPNYGYTF. The rearrangement links TRBV2 to TRBJ1-2; unclear D gene. V dropped 2 bases and J dropped 0 bases, with 13 bases sitting between them. CDR1 is SNHLY and CDR2 is FYNNEI in the germline V gene. The CDR3 extends over 16 amino acids.

V usage is TRBV7-2 and J usage is TRBJ2-5; 7 bases are shared with TRBD2. The CDR3 extends over 16 amino acids. Germline trimming cut 4 bases from V and 2 bases from J; bases unmatched to any gene: 10. CDR1 and CDR2 from the germline V gene are SGHTA and FQGNSA. CDR3 loop: CASSWAGGGLQETQYF. The CDR3 bases are TGTGCCAGCAGCTGGGCGGGCGGGGGTTTACAAGAGACCCAGTACTTC.

The rearrangement joins TRBV11-2 to TRBJ2-3; the match to TRBD1 covers 9 bases. With 5 bases clipped from V and 0 bases from J, the junction kept 6 bases outside the gene matches. There are 16 residues in the CDR3. Germline CDR1 reads SGHAT; CDR2 reads FQNNGV. CDR3 coding DNA: TGTGCCAGCAGCGGAACAGGGGGCTCTAGCACAGATACGCAGTATTTT. As protein: CASSGTGGSSTDTQYF.

The chain employs TRBV9 and TRBJ1-2; D is possibly TRBD1 (5 bases). The V and J ends lost 0 bases and 4 bases respectively, with 16 bases between them. CDR3 size: 16 residues. CDR1 SGDLS and CDR2 YYNGEE come from the germline V gene. The CDR3 nucleotides read TGTGCCAGCAGCGTAGGTAGGGTAGGGGTGAGCTATGGCTACACCTTC. Amino acids: CASSVGRVGVSYGYTF.

The genes are TRBV2 and TRBJ2-5, with 7 bases that match TRBD2. The germline gives CDR1 SNHLY, CDR2 FYNNEI. J was trimmed by 5 bases and V by 3 bases; bases with no gene match: 6. CDR3 length equals 14 residues. This CDR3 is CASSEQSGDETQYF. CDR3 DNA sequence: TGTGCCAGCAGTGAGCAGAGCGGGGACGAGACCCAGTACTTC.

The chain recombines TRBV5-1 with TRBJ2-3; 12 positions agree with TRBD2. There are 19 residues in the CDR3. Germline-derived CDR1 and CDR2 are SGHRS and YFSETQ. V was pared by 3 bases and J by 2 bases, with 13 bases of the junction left unmatched. The CDR3 bases are TGCGCCAGCAGCTCCCCGCCGGGACTAGCGGGCCACTCCACAGATACGCAGTATTTT. Translating gives CASSSPPGLAGHSTDTQYF.

The chain has TRBV12-5 and TRBJ2-5, with 8 nucleotides matching TRBD1. Germline V gene sequence: CDR1 LGHNT, CDR2 FRNRAP. There are 14 residues in the CDR3. With V trimmed by 6 bases and J by 7 bases, 10 bases remained unmatched. CDR3 in DNA: TGTGCTAGTGGCACCGACAGGGGCCTGGGGACCCAGTACTTC. This gives the protein CASGTDRGLGTQYF.

J is TRBJ2-7 and V is TRBV14, with TRBD2 matching over 13 bases. J gave up 4 bases and V 0 bases, and 12 bases lay outside the gene matches. The CDR3 contains 19 residues. Germline CDR1 SGHDN, CDR2 FVKESK. The CDR3 DNA reads as TGTGCCAGCAGCCAAGATCTCCCCCAACTAGCGGGGGGGGGTTACGAGCAGTACTTC. The encoded protein is CASSQDLPQLAGGGYEQYF.

The J gene is TRBJ1-1, the V gene TRBV7-2; D call uncertain. V lost 1 base to trimming and J lost 6 bases, with 12 bases between them. Germline CDR1 and CDR2: SGHTA and FQGNSA. The CDR3 consists of 14 residues. In nucleotides, the CDR3 is TGTGCCAGCAGCTTAGGGTTTGGGCAGCCTGAAGCTTTCTTT. As protein: CASSLGFGQPEAFF.

This clone was detected only once. V is TRBV7-3 and J is TRBJ2-3; D is undetermined. The CDR3 covers 13 residues. The V and J ends lost 5 bases and 3 bases respectively, with 9 bases between them. CDR1 and CDR2 from the germline V gene are SGHTA and FQGTGA. The CDR3 here is CASSPEATDTQYF. CDR3 coding DNA: TGTGCCAGCAGCCCCGAAGCAACAGATACGCAGTATTTT.

This chain uses TRBV3-1 (or the pseudogene TRBV3-2) with TRBJ2-5; TRBD2 might be the D (5 bases). The CDR3 has 15 residues. The germline CDR1 and CDR2 sequences are LGHDT and YNNKEL (reference sequence). Trimming removed 1 base at V and 4 bases at J, with 13 bases between. For the CDR3, the DNA is TGTGCCAGCAGCCAAGGACGGGGTAGAGGAGAGACCCAGTACTTC. Translation gives CASSQGRGRGETQYF.

In this sample, this clone turned up a few times. The chain employs TRBV10-3 and TRBJ1-1, with TRBD1 matching over 9 bases. V was clipped by 6 bases and J by 0 bases; unmatched bases: 11. CDR3 length: 17 residues. Germline V gene lookup returns CDR1 ENHRY and CDR2 SYGVKD. The CDR3 DNA is TGTGCCATCAGCGATCTGGACAGGGGTATTGTGAACACTGAAGCTTTCTTT. Translated, it gives CAISDLDRGIVNTEAFF.

V is TRBV18 and J is TRBJ2-7, with 9 bases identical to TRBD1. With V trimmed by 0 bases and J by 7 bases, 4 bases remained unmatched. Germline CDR1 KGHSH, CDR2 LQKENI. This CDR3 is built from 14 residues. The CDR3 DNA sequence: TGTGCCAGCTCACCACCGGGACAGGGTGGTGAGCAGTACTTC. Translated, it gives CASSPPGQGGEQYF.

The chain couples TRBV9 to TRBJ2-1; 7 nucleotides match TRBD2. The CDR3 spans 15 residues. After removal of 3 bases from V and 10 bases from J, the junction contained 13 bases not matched to a gene. In germline, CDR1 is SGDLS, CDR2 YYNGEE. As DNA, the CDR3 is TGTGCCAGCAGCGATGGACTAGGAGGGTTAGGGGAGCAGTTCTTC. As protein: CASSDGLGGLGEQFF.

The chain combines TRBV6-4 with TRBJ2-2, with 10 bases identical to TRBD1. The CDR3 has 16 amino acids. Germline values: CDR1 MRHNA, CDR2 SNTAGT. V was pared by 6 bases and J by 0 bases, with 4 bases of the junction left unmatched. The CDR3 region has the DNA TGTGCCAGCAGCCGGGGGACAGGGGCGAACACCGGGGAGCTGTTTTTT. Encoded protein: CASSRGTGANTGELFF.

The V and J genes are TRBV13 and TRBJ2-7; TRBD1 is a possible D gene (6 bases). This CDR3 spans 13 amino acids. Looked up from germline, CDR1 is PRHDT and CDR2 is FYEKMQ (reference sequence). The V end was cut by 5 bases, the J end by 1 base, with 9 bases between. In DNA form, the CDR3 reads TGTGCCAGCAGCCACGGACAGTCCTACGAGCAGTACTTC. Amino acids: CASSHGQSYEQYF.

The chain combines TRBV19 with TRBJ2-2; 12 bases are shared with TRBD1. This CDR3 is built from 16 residues. In germline, CDR1 is LNHDA, CDR2 SQIVND (reference sequence). The junction had 8 bases not matched to a gene; V was cut back by 5 bases and J by 7 bases. This chain's CDR3 is CASSLGQGALSGELFF. CDR3 nucleotide sequence: TGTGCCAGTAGTTTGGGACAGGGGGCGCTTAGCGGGGAGCTGTTTTTT.

The sample holds one count of this clone. This rearrangement joins TRBV7-6 to TRBJ2-5, with 8 positions matching TRBD2. The CDR3 extends over 13 amino acids. V dropped 4 bases and J dropped 4; count of bases not matched to a gene: 2. Germline CDR1 reads SGHVS; CDR2 reads FNYEAQ. CDR3 sequence reads: CASSWGTRETQYF. In DNA, the CDR3 is TGTGCCAGCAGCTGGGGGACTAGAGAGACCCAGTACTTC. Combining the CDR3 with reference TRBV7-6 and TRBJ2-5 gives the whole variable domain GAGVSQSPRYKVTKRGQDVALRCDPISGHVSLYWYRQALGQGPEFLTYFNYEAQQDKSGLPNDRFSAERPEGSISTLTIQRTEQRDSAMYRCASSWGTRETQYFGPGTRLLVL.

This chain links TRBV7-8 with TRBJ2-2, with TRBD1 identical over 10 bases. Trimming removed 5 bases from V and 1 base from J; junction bases left unmatched: 4. This CDR3 region has 16 residues. In germline, CDR1 is SGHVS, CDR2 FQNEAQ. The CDR3 sequence: CASSPGTGVNTGELFF. CDR3 DNA sequence: TGTGCCAGCAGCCCCGGGACAGGGGTGAACACCGGGGAGCTGTTTTTT. Looking up the rest from reference TRBV7-8 and TRBJ2-2 gives the full variable domain: GAGVSQSPRYKVAKRGQDVALRCDPISGHVSLFWYQQALGQGPEFLTYFQNEAQLDKSGLPSDRFFAERPEGSVSTLKIQRTQQEDSAVYLCASSPGTGVNTGELFFGEGSRLTVL.

The V gene is TRBV4-3, the J gene TRBJ1-3; the D is unclear. Germline assignment: CDR1 LGHNA and CDR2 YSLEER. Trimming removed 0 bases from V and 0 bases from J, with 6 bases in between. The length of the CDR3 is 15 residues. For the CDR3, the DNA is TGCGCCAGCAGCCAAGAGAGGGCCTCTGGAAACACCATATATTTT. This sequence encodes CASSQERASGNTIYF.

V gene TRBV9 combines with J gene TRBJ2-7; D possibly corresponds to TRBD2 (6 bases). The CDR3 loop spans 16 amino acids. V was cut by 2 bases and J by 5 bases, with 20 bases left in between. In germline, CDR1 is SGDLS, CDR2 YYNGEE. DNA of the CDR3: TGTGCCAGCAGCGTGGACTACCGAACGTCCTACCACGAGCAGTACTTC. Translating gives CASSVDYRTSYHEQYF.